Presented here are 17 T cell receptor beta chains from one specimen sequenced in a study of T cells after yellow fever vaccination. TCRdb processed the 5' RACE reads anew with MiXCR; each CDR3 protein has one entry. Found here are 150,000 to 200,000 distinct CDR3 sequences, about a tenth of them singletons; the top ten hold around 35%. The sequenced sample was CD8+ T cells sorted from PBMCs, obtained 45 days after the yellow fever booster vaccination. These receptors all stem from a man in his late teens or twenties who received the YFV17D yellow fever vaccine.

This clonotype has just a few counts. This chain joins TRBV13 and TRBJ2-5; TRBD2 matches 9 bases. Germline lookup yields CDR1 PRHDT and CDR2 FYEKMQ (reference sequence). The junction had 5 bases not matched to a gene; V was cut back by 5 bases and J by 4 bases. The CDR3 consists of 14 residues. For the CDR3, the DNA is TGTGCCAGCAGCCCGGGACTAGCAAGAGAGACCCAGTACTTC. It specifies CASSPGLARETQYF.

This clonotype was recorded many times. The CDR3 sequence is CATGTGDTGELFF. CDR3 nucleotides: TGTGCCACCGGGACAGGGGACACCGGGGAGCTGTTTTTT. The chain is built from TRBV24-1 and TRBJ2-2; 10 bases are shared with TRBD1. With 9 bases clipped from V and 3 bases from J, the junction kept 0 bases outside the gene matches. This CDR3 is 13 amino acids long. The germline V gene has CDR1 KGHDR and CDR2 SFDVKD.

This clonotype was observed a few times. This sequence joins TRBV21-1 and TRBJ2-7; TRBD1 is the table's D call, not checked against the DNA. TRBV21-1 is termed a pseudogene. The CDR3 length is 18 residues. CDR3: CASSIPETGTGSSYEQYV. The CDR3 DNA sequence: TGTGCCAGCAGCATCCCTGAGACCGGGACAGGAAGCTCCTACGAGCAGTACGTC.

With regard to this clonotype: One base away lies a much larger clone, so this may be a sequencing read error. The gene calls are TRBV9 and TRBJ2-7; unclear D gene. The CDR3 is made up of 13 amino acids. Germline CDR1 and CDR2: SGDLS and YYNGEE. CDR3 bases: TGTGACAGCAGCGTAAGTTGGGGTCGCGAGCAGTACTTC. This encodes CDSSVSWGREQYF.

The rearrangement links TRBV6-5 to TRBJ2-1; 9 nucleotides agree with TRBD1. This CDR3 spans 15 amino acids. Germline V CDR1 and CDR2: MNHEY, SVGAGI. After removal of 2 bases from V and 9 bases from J, the junction contained 8 bases not matched to a gene. DNA of the CDR3: TGTGCCAGCAGTTACCGGGGACAGGGTTTTGGTGAGCAGTTCTTC. Translating gives CASSYRGQGFGEQFF.

The gene calls are TRBV6-1 and TRBJ2-7; D might be TRBD1 (6 bases). Germline lookup yields CDR1 MNHNS and CDR2 SASEGT. The V end was cut by 10 bases, the J end by 3 bases, with 25 bases between. The CDR3 has 16 amino acids. The CDR3 DNA sequence: TGTGCCACCTACCCAGAGGGGGTACCCGGCTACTACGAGCAGTACTTC. It specifies CATYPEGVPGYYEQYF.

The genes are TRBV6-5 and TRBJ1-5; maybe TRBD1 (5 bases). The germline V gene has CDR1 MNHEY and CDR2 SVGAGI. V was shortened by 0 bases and J by 5 bases, with 8 bases between the two germline ends. The CDR3 covers 14 residues. CDR3 amino acids: CASSYSGVYQPQHF. The CDR3 DNA follows: TGTGCCAGCAGTTACTCGGGGGTGTATCAGCCCCAGCATTTT.

DNA for the CDR3: TGCGCCAGCAGCCAAGATACGTGGCGGGGGGCCACAGATACGCAGTATTTT. This translates into CASSQDTWRGATDTQYF. The rearrangement uses TRBV4-3 and TRBJ2-3; 8 bases line up with TRBD2. The CDR3 consists of 17 residues. J gave up 2 bases and V 0 bases, and 7 bases lay outside the gene matches. Germline V gene lookup returns CDR1 LGHNA and CDR2 YSLEER.

This clonotype has more than one count but fewer than ten. The V and J genes are TRBV27 and TRBJ2-5; 16 bases are shared with TRBD2. The CDR3 contains 18 residues. Trimming at V came to 6 bases and at J to 5 bases, leaving 12 bases not matched to a gene. Per germline, CDR1 MNHEY and CDR2 SMNVEV (reference sequence). Here the CDR3 DNA reads TGTGCCAGCAGCTCGGGACTAGCGGGGGGGCCTGCTCGTGAGACCCAGTACTTC. Translating gives CASSSGLAGGPARETQYF.

The chain is built from TRBV10-2 and TRBJ2-7; a weak D match, TRBD1 (6 bases). Per germline, CDR1 WSHSY and CDR2 SAAADI. The CDR3 is 17 residues long. The ends were cut back, 0 bases at V and 2 bases at J, with 17 bases in the middle. The DNA for the CDR3 is TGCGCCAGCAGTGAGTCGCTTTACAGGGAAGAAACCTACGAGCAGTACTTC. Its translation: CASSESLYREETYEQYF.

In this sample, this clonotype turned up a few times. The chain is built from TRBV27 and TRBJ1-6; D not resolved. This CDR3 spans 15 amino acids. The germline V gene has CDR1 MNHEY and CDR2 SMNVEV (reference sequence). V lost 6 bases and J 8 bases, leaving 17 bases between the germline ends. The CDR3 DNA sequence: TGTGCCAGCAGAGGATTGACCACCTACTATTCACCCCTCCACTTT. This codes for CASRGLTTYYSPLHF.

This CDR3 is CASTTPQGTTRTAFF. CDR3 in DNA: TGTGCCAGCACCACCCCCCAGGGTACCACCCGGACAGCTTTCTTT. The chain links TRBV2 to TRBJ1-1, with D possibly matching TRBD1 (5 bases). This CDR3 has 15 amino acids. Germline V gene sequence: CDR1 SNHLY, CDR2 FYNNEI. V was trimmed by 7 bases and J by 10 bases, leaving 25 bases between them.

This chain connects TRBV4-3 to TRBJ2-3; 7 bases fit TRBD2. CDR3 length: 16 amino acids. Germline assignment: CDR1 LGHNA and CDR2 YSLEER. V was clipped by 1 base and J by 0 bases; unmatched bases: 4. Here the CDR3 DNA reads TGCGCCAGCAGCCAAGTGGGAGGGTCAAGCACAGATACGCAGTATTTT. Amino acids: CASSQVGGSSTDTQYF.

In its sample, this clonotype was seen a few times. The gene calls are TRBV5-1 and TRBJ2-3; D is undetermined. The CDR3 is 15 residues long. Germline V gives CDR1 SGHRS, CDR2 YFSETQ. Trimming took off 0 bases at V and 0 bases at J, with 8 bases between the two ends. CDR3 nucleotide sequence: TGCGCCAGCAGCTTGGTCCTGGATAGCACAGATACGCAGTATTTT. Amino acids: CASSLVLDSTDTQYF. Full variable domain (missing parts from reference TRBV5-1 and TRBJ2-3): KAGVTQTPRYLIKTRGQQVTLSCSPISGHRSVSWYQQTPGQGLQFLFEYFSETQRNKGNFPGRFSGRQFSNSRSEMNVSTLELGDSALYLCASSLVLDSTDTQYFGPGTRLTVL.

J is TRBJ1-3 and V is TRBV4-1; no clear D gene. This CDR3 is 16 amino acids long. The V and J ends lost 1 base and 4 bases respectively, with 14 bases between them. Looked up from germline, CDR1 is MGHRA and CDR2 is YSYEKL. The CDR3 region has the DNA TGCGCCAGCAGCCAAGGTCCAGGTATCGGGGGAAACACCATATATTTT. This gives the protein CASSQGPGIGGNTIYF.

The chain carries TRBV27 and TRBJ2-7, with a tentative D call TRBD2 (7 bases). The CDR3 loop spans 13 amino acids. Germline CDR1 and CDR2: MNHEY and SMNVEV (reference sequence). Trimming removed 5 bases from V and 5 bases from J, with 13 bases in between. CDR3 nucleotide sequence: TGTGCCAGCAGTCCTGGAGGGGGGGACGAGCAGTACTTC. It encodes CASSPGGGDEQYF.

The chain has TRBV21-1 and TRBJ2-1. TRBV21-1 is flagged as a pseudogene. The CDR3 extends over 16 amino acids. The CDR3 reads CASSKGFWYSYNEQFF. The CDR3 DNA reads TGTGCCAGCAGCAAAGGGTTCTGGTACTCCTACAATGAGCAGTTCTTC.